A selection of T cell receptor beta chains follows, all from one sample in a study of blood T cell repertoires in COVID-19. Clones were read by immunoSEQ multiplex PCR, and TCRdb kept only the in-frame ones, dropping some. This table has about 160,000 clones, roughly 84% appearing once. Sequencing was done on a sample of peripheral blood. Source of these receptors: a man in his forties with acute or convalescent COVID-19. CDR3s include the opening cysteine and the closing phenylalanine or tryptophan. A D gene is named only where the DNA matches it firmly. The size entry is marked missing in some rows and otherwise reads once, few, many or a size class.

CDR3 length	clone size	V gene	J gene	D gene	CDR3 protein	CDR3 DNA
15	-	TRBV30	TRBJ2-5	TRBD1	CAWGRWTGGKETQYF	TGTGCCTGGGGGAGATGGACAGGGGGCAAAGAGACCCAGTACTTC
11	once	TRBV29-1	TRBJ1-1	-	CSVMGQTEAFF	TGCAGCGTTATGGGACAAACTGAAGCTTTCTTT
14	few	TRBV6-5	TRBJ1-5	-	CASRPGDSNQPQHF	TGTGCCAGCAGGCCAGGGGACAGCAATCAGCCCCAGCATTTT
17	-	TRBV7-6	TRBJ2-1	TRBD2	CASSLAFTGGIYNEQFF	TGTGCCAGCAGCTTAGCTTTTACGGGGGGTATATACAATGAGCAGTTCTTC
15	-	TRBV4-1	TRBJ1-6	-	CASSHDGGPGSPLHF	TGCGCCAGCAGCCACGACGGGGGACCGGGATCACCCCTCCACTTT
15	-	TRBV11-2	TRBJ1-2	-	CASSLDPTGFDGYTF	TGTGCCAGCAGCTTAGACCCTACAGGGTTTGATGGCTACACCTTC
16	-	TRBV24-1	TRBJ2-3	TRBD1	CATSDGDRVGTDTQYF	TGTGCCACCAGTGATGGAGACAGGGTTGGTACAGATACGCAGTATTTT
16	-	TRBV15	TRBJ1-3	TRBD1	CATSRASRGAGNTIYF	TGTGCCACCAGCAGAGCGTCCAGGGGGGCTGGAAACACCATATATTTT
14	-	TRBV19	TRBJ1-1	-	CASFLGVSDTEAFF	TGTGCCAGTTTCCTCGGGGTATCGGACACTGAAGCTTTCTTT
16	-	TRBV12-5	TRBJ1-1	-	CASGFWFLGGNTEAFF	TGTGCTAGTGGTTTCTGGTTTCTTGGCGGGAACACTGAAGCTTTCTTT
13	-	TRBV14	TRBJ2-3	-	CASSQYKTDTQYF	TGTGCCAGCAGCCAATATAAAACAGATACGCAGTATTTT
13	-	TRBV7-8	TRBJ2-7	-	CASSLNRNYEQYF	TGTGCCAGCAGCTTAAACAGGAACTACGAGCAGTACTTC
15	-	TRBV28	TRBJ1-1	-	CASSLNRDKNTEAFF	TGTGCCAGCAGTTTAAACCGGGACAAGAACACTGAAGCTTTCTTT
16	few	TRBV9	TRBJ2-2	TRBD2	CASSSRGAGDYGELFF	TGTGCCAGCAGCTCCCGGGGAGCGGGGGACTACGGGGAGCTGTTTTTT
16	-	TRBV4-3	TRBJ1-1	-	CASSQGGGLPNTEAFF	TGCGCCAGCAGCCAAGGGGGAGGACTTCCGAACACTGAAGCTTTCTTT
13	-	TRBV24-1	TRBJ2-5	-	CATSRGNQETQYF	TGTGCCACCTCTCGGGGGAACCAAGAGACCCAGTACTTC
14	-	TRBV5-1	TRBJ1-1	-	CASSVDRLNTEAFF	TGCGCCAGCAGCGTGGACAGATTGAACACTGAAGCTTTCTTT
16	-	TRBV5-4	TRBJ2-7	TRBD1	CASSFEPGQGIYEQYF	TGTGCCAGCAGCTTCGAACCGGGACAGGGGATTTACGAGCAGTACTTC
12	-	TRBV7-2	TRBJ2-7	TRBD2	CASSPGGYEQYF	TGTGCCAGCAGCCCGGGAGGCTACGAGCAGTACTTC
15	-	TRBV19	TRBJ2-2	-	CATSWGVLNTGELFF	TGTGCCACCTCGTGGGGGGTTCTCAACACCGGGGAGCTGTTTTTT
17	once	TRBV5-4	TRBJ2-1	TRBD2	CASSPGGRVWSYNEQFF	TGTGCCAGCAGCCCGGGGGGGCGAGTCTGGTCCTACAATGAGCAGTTCTTC
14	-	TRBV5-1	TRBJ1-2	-	CASSLEPGIYGYTF	TGCGCCAGCAGCTTGGAACCGGGGATCTATGGCTACACCTTC
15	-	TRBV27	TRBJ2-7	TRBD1	CASSPRTGSPYEQYF	TGTGCCAGCAGTCCCCGGACAGGTTCCCCCTACGAGCAGTACTTC
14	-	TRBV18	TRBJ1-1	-	CASSQGGNPQEAFF	TGTGCCAGCTCACAAGGGGGTAACCCGCAAGAAGCTTTCTTT
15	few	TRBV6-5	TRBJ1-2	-	CASSYSNQGGAGYTF	TGTGCCAGCAGTTACTCGAATCAAGGAGGAGCCGGCTACACCTTC
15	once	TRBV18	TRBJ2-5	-	CASSPSLTRQETQYF	TGTGCCAGCTCACCCTCGCTGACTAGACAAGAGACCCAGTACTTC
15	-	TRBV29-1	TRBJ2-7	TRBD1	CSVEGGGRGPYEQYF	TGCAGCGTTGAAGGAGGGGGCAGGGGTCCCTACGAGCAGTACTTC
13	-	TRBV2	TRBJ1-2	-	CASSEGQVVGYTF	TGTGCCAGCAGTGAAGGGCAGGTGGTAGGCTACACCTTC
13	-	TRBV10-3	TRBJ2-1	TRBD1	CAIRGTGENEQFF	TGTGCCATCAGGGGGACAGGGGAAAATGAGCAGTTCTTC
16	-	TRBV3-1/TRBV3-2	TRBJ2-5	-	CASSQRSALYQETQYF	TGTGCCAGCAGCCAACGAAGCGCACTCTACCAAGAGACCCAGTACTTC
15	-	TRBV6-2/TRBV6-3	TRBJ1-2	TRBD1	CASSSGTGGDYGYTF	TGTGCCAGCAGTTCTGGGACAGGGGGCGACTATGGCTACACCTTC
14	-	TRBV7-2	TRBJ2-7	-	CASSLVGGPYEQYF	TGTGCCAGCAGCTTAGTCGGGGGACCCTACGAGCAGTACTTC
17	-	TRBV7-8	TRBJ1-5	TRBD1	CASSSADRGYSNQPQHF	TGTGCCAGCAGCTCCGCGGACAGGGGATATAGCAATCAGCCCCAGCATTTT
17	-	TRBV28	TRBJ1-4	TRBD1	CASSRPGQTISGEKLFF	TGTGCCAGCAGTCGCCCGGGACAGACAATTTCGGGTGAAAAACTGTTTTTT
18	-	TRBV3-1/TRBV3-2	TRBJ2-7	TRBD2	CASRRKLLAGGTPYEQYF	TGTGCCAGCAGGAGAAAACTCCTGGCGGGGGGCACCCCCTACGAGCAGTACTTC
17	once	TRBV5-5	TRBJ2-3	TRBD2	CASSHFTSGGAWDTQYF	TGTGCCAGCAGCCATTTCACTAGCGGGGGGGCATGGGATACGCAGTATTTT
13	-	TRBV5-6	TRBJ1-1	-	CASSYSGGTEAFF	TGTGCCAGCAGCTATTCGGGGGGCACTGAAGCTTTCTTT
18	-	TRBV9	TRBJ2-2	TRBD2	CASSARPRGGVNTGELFF	TGTGCCAGCAGCGCCCGTCCCCGGGGGGGGGTTAACACCGGGGAGCTGTTTTTT